This T cell receptor (beta chain) came from a study of CD8 T cells in ankylosing spondylitis. TCRdb reanalysed the 5' RACE reads using MiXCR and keeps one entry per CDR3 protein. Of 200,000 or so distinct CDR3 sequences listed, roughly 13% were seen once; the top ten hold roughly 9.6%. This clonotype appeared many times. The sequenced sample was blood, either unsorted or a sorted T cell fraction (not recorded which). The sequence was collected from a female donor with ankylosing spondylitis or in good health (not recorded which).

The CDR3 sequence: CASSNPQGSDTQYF. The CDR3 bases are TGCGCCAGCAGCAACCCGCAGGGTTCGGATACGCAGTATTTT. The chain is built from TRBV5-1 and TRBJ2-3, with D maybe TRBD1 (5 bases). Trimming pared 4 bases from V and 6 bases from J, leaving 15 bases between. The germline V gene encodes CDR1 SGHRS and CDR2 YFSETQ. The CDR3 has 14 residues.